The entry below gives a single TCR beta chain sequence along with its context. The antigen it binds to is not known. The record has no base qualities; no much larger clone is one base away. Each PCR received spiked-in synthetic TCR analog templates so that absolute template abundance could be estimated from read counts. The immunoSEQ assay used bias-controlled V and J gene primers to amplify TCRbeta CDR3 regions from genomic DNA. Rearranged TCRbeta segments were sequenced at approximately 20X coverage. Per the source publication's procedure: Sequencing errors were corrected by clustering, and CDR3s were annotated against IMGT so that V, D and J genes could be assigned. Only productive TCRbeta rearrangements were used in downstream analyses, excluding out-of-frame or stop-codon sequences. To compute clonality, Shannon entropy was normalized by the log of the number of unique productive sequences and then subtracted from one. Clones differing between time points or between blood and tumor were identified using Fisher's exact test with Benjamini-Hochberg correction, with an adjusted p below 0.01 applied as the threshold. This is the immuneACCESS table as TCRdb keeps it, with only in-frame sequences that have V and J called. A part of the clones is gone; compared with another copy, unresolved V genes explain less than half, and the rest is unexplained. V and J calls and clone size follow that table, whereas D and trimming were derived from the DNA. This sample is represented by 85,000 to 130,000 clones; roughly nine tenths of them were singletons. Around 0.92% of the sample comes from the top ten.

This sample was taken from a study of PD-L1 blockade in urothelial cancer (dated by TCRdb to about 2017). As for the study more broadly: Therapy was started at some point between 2014 and 2016 for all patients, and atezolizumab 1,200 mg was administered intravenously every 3 weeks. A median of about 150,000 T cells and roughly 80,000 unique TCRs was obtained from blood samples, and a median clonality of approximately 0.086 was observed. Patients had an ECOG performance status of 0 or 1 and had received between 0 and 3 prior chemotherapy regimens. Somatic, immune and clinical correlates of response to PD-L1 blockade with atezolizumab in urothelial cancer were the focus of an exploratory multi-omic analysis. Durable clinical benefit meant progression-free survival longer than 6 months, and TCR features were also tested against progression-free and overall survival. Blood samples were analyzed at 3 weeks after treatment start (second dose) and at 6 weeks after treatment start. Pretreatment tumor samples, along with matched peripheral blood serially collected before and after atezolizumab treatment, were subjected to TCR sequencing. Roughly nine patients achieved durable clinical benefit and some 20 did not. In the same patients, pretreatment tumors underwent whole exome sequencing and RNA sequencing in addition to TCR sequencing. Over 28 patients had pretreatment blood TCR-seq, some 25 had at least one posttreatment blood collection, and some 25 had tumor TCR-seq. About 90% of the roughly 29 patients were identified as males with urothelial cancer of bladder origin, and a prior smoking history was reported by 18 of 29 patients.

Reading the germline V gene gives CDR1 LGHNA and CDR2 YNFKEQ. The CDR3 sequence holds 14 residues, the cysteine and phenylalanine included. The only DNA kept is the CDR3, 42 bases in frame from the first base. Trimming takes 6 bases off V and 7 bases off J; junction bases not matched to a gene: 7. General findings and caveats noted by the study authors: Greater expansion of tumor-associated TCR clones in peripheral blood 3 weeks after the start of treatment was observed in patients with durable benefit (n of about 20, p = 0.022). A pretreatment peripheral blood TCR clonality below the median was linked to improved progression-free and overall survival. Small sample size (n ≈ 27) and many exploratory analyses mean the results are intended to be hypothesis-generating.

The cohort included roughly 30 patients with locally advanced or metastatic urothelial carcinoma who were treated at Memorial Sloan Kettering on a trial protocol. Peripheral blood mononuclear cells were collected pretreatment and during treatment, at between 1 and 8 total time points per patient. The Qiagen DNeasy Blood extraction kit was used to purify genomic DNA from total PBMCs and tumor samples. PBMCs were collected pretreatment and during treatment, and were isolated and stored as previously described. The sample in question was PBMCs, obtained around atezolizumab (anti-PD-L1) treatment. The V and J segments used are TRBV4-2 and TRBJ2-1, and TRBD1 aligns with 9 junction nucleotides. The sequence was collected from a woman aged 80 or over with urothelial cancer. The CDR3 in this case is CASRPGTGNNEQFF. The bases read TGTGCCAGCAGGCCCGGGACAGGGAATAATGAGCAGTTCTTC.